These 13 T cell receptor beta chains were all obtained from the same sample, sequenced in a study of blood T cell repertoires in COVID-19. Profiled with immunoSEQ multiplex PCR; TCRdb holds only in-frame clones, not every one. The table lists 150,000 to 200,000 clones, 75% to 90% of them singletons. Material: PBMCs or T cells enriched from blood (not recorded which). Source of these receptors: a woman aged 18-35 years who had recovered from COVID-19.

Comment on this clone: Other DNA sequences in this sample translate to the same CDR3. The rearrangement links TRBV5-4 to TRBJ2-7; 11 positions match TRBD1. Trimming cost V 3 bases and J 1 base; bases outside gene matches: 9. The CDR3 runs 17 residues. The germline gives CDR1 SGHNT, CDR2 YYREEE (reference sequence). CDR3 nucleotides: TGTGCCAGCAGCTCCGGGACAGGGGGGTCTGTGTCCTACGAGCAGTACTTC. This codes for CASSSGTGGSVSYEQYF.

The chain joins TRBV7-8 to TRBJ1-5; D gene ambiguous. With 2 bases removed from V and 5 bases from J, the gap between germline ends came to 7 bases. There are 13 residues in the CDR3. CDR1 and CDR2 from the germline V gene are SGHVS and FQNEAQ. The CDR3 reads CASSLTVYQPQHF. The CDR3 DNA is TGTGCCAGCAGCTTAACTGTTTATCAGCCCCAGCATTTT.

The chain employs TRBV18 and TRBJ2-7; 7 positions agree with TRBD1. J was trimmed by 0 bases and V by 8 bases; bases with no gene match: 7. The CDR3 has 14 amino acids. Germline V gene lookup returns CDR1 KGHSH and CDR2 LQKENI. The CDR3 is CASRDRESSYEQYF. As DNA, the CDR3 is TGTGCCAGCCGCGACAGGGAGAGCTCCTACGAGCAGTACTTC.

The J gene is TRBJ2-1, the V gene TRBV5-1, with 9 bases aligning to TRBD2. Germline CDR1 is SGHRS and CDR2 is YFSETQ. J was trimmed by 4 bases and V by 4 bases; bases with no gene match: 9. The CDR3 is 16 residues long. This CDR3 reads CASSTGGLAGYNEQFF. For the CDR3, the DNA is TGCGCCAGCAGCACTGGCGGGCTAGCGGGGTACAATGAGCAGTTCTTC.

This chain joins TRBV6-5 and TRBJ1-3; 8 bases are shared with TRBD1. CDR3 length: 15 amino acids. The J segment lost 3 bases and the V segment lost 2 bases, leaving 3 bases of the junction unmatched. CDR1 is MNHEY, CDR2 SVGAGI, per germline. The CDR3 sequence: CASSYDRGRGNTIYF. DNA of the CDR3: TGTGCCAGCAGTTACGACAGGGGCCGTGGAAACACCATATATTTT.

J is TRBJ1-5 and V is TRBV27, with 9 bases aligning to TRBD1. V gave up 6 bases and J gave up 7 bases; unmatched junction bases: 10. Per the germline V gene, CDR1 is MNHEY and CDR2 is SMNVEV (reference sequence). This CDR3 is 15 amino acids long. The CDR3 loop is CASRPQGAWGQPQHF. The CDR3, as DNA: TGTGCCAGCAGGCCACAGGGGGCGTGGGGACAGCCCCAGCATTTT.

The V and J genes are TRBV7-9 and TRBJ2-7; 8 bases are shared with TRBD1. The V gene's germline CDR1 is SEHNR and CDR2 FQNEAQ (reference sequence). The CDR3 covers 16 residues. V gave up 4 bases and J gave up 0 bases; unmatched junction bases: 8. CDR3 amino acids: CASSSYRTGSSYEQYF. CDR3 coding DNA: TGTGCCAGCAGCTCCTACCGGACAGGGAGCTCCTACGAGCAGTACTTC.

Comments on this clone: A read error may produce the germline difference seen at one junction end. V gene TRBV30 combines with J gene TRBJ2-7, with 10 bases matching TRBD2. The CDR3 length is 11 residues. From germline, CDR1 is GTSNPN and CDR2 SVGIG (reference sequence). Here the CDR3 reads CAWGHLAGVVF. The CDR3 DNA sequence: TGTGCCTGGGGCCATCTAGCGGGAGTCGTCTTC.

This clone was counted a single time. The chain is built from TRBV6-5 and TRBJ1-2; D remains ambiguous. The V gene's germline CDR1 is MNHEY and CDR2 SVGAGI. CDR3 length equals 15 residues. V was cut by 5 bases and J by 3 bases, with 16 bases left in between. As DNA, the CDR3 is TGTGCCAGCAGTACCCGGACGGGGATTGACTATGGCTACACCTTC. Residues: CASSTRTGIDYGYTF.

V and J are TRBV24-1 and TRBJ2-3, with 8 bases fitting TRBD2. Germline lookup yields CDR1 KGHDR and CDR2 SFDVKD. The CDR3 has 16 residues. J lost 2 bases, V lost 4 bases, and 7 bases had no gene match. The CDR3 is CATSDRTSGNTDTQYF. The CDR3 coding sequence is TGTGCCACCAGTGACCGAACTAGCGGAAACACAGATACGCAGTATTTT.

The chain joins TRBV6-6 to TRBJ1-5; 7 positions agree with TRBD1. The V and J ends lost 8 bases and 4 bases, in that order; junction bases with no gene match: 5. The CDR3 covers 13 residues. Germline assignment: CDR1 MNHNY and CDR2 SVGAGI (reference sequence). The CDR3 DNA sequence: TGTGCCAGCTTTTGGGACAGAAATCAGCCCCAGCATTTT. Translating it yields CASFWDRNQPQHF.

The chain uses TRBV6-2 or TRBV6-3 and TRBJ2-7; D is possibly TRBD1 (5 bases). There are 12 residues in the CDR3. Germline V gene sequence: CDR1 MNHEY, CDR2 SVGEGT. The germline V and J ends were trimmed by 2 bases and 5 bases, with 7 bases remaining between them. Here the CDR3 reads CASSYTRDEQYF. The DNA for the CDR3 is TGTGCCAGCAGTTACACCAGGGACGAGCAGTACTTC.

The rearrangement joins TRBV19 to TRBJ2-7; no clear D. The CDR3 sequence is 14 residues long. V gave up 3 bases and J gave up 3 bases, with 12 bases separating them. Germline V lookup: CDR1 LNHDA, CDR2 SQIVND (reference sequence). CDR3 sequence: CASSIGGPDYEQYF. Here the CDR3 DNA reads TGTGCCAGTAGTATCGGCGGTCCTGACTACGAGCAGTACTTC.